These 26 T cell receptor beta chains were sequenced from one sample in a study of T-cell memory formation after mild COVID-19. TCRdb re-derived calls from the 5' RACE reads in MiXCR, one entry per CDR3 protein. The sample records some 330,000 distinct CDR3 sequences, roughly 20% being singletons. Input material: PBMCs or a T cell subset sorted from them (not recorded which). The source is an adult woman who had mild COVID-19 (a few samples of this study predate the infection). Cell type and time point are not known.

This rearrangement joins TRBV19 to TRBJ2-3; possible D gene TRBD2, 6 bases. This CDR3 has 16 residues. The germline V gene encodes CDR1 LNHDA and CDR2 SQIVND (reference sequence). Trimming took 3 bases from V and 0 from J, leaving 13 bases between them. CDR3 nucleotide sequence: TGTGCCAGTAGTATTCTGGGTAGCGGTAGCACAGATACGCAGTATTTT. Protein: CASSILGSGSTDTQYF.

In its sample, this clonotype was seen many times. The V gene is TRBV5-1, the J gene TRBJ2-1; D is possibly TRBD1 or TRBD2 (5 bases each). V was pared by 4 bases and J by 0 bases, with 11 bases between. This CDR3 has 15 residues. Germline assignment: CDR1 SGHRS and CDR2 YFSETQ. CDR3 nucleotide sequence: TGCGCCAGCAGCCGAGAGGGGTCCTCCTACAATGAGCAGTTCTTC. It is translated as CASSREGSSYNEQFF.

The V and J genes are TRBV4-1 and TRBJ2-7; 9 bases are shared with TRBD1. Trimming removed 1 base from V and 1 base from J; junction bases left unmatched: 11. Germline V gene sequence: CDR1 MGHRA, CDR2 YSYEKL. This CDR3 region has 18 residues. Here the CDR3 reads CASSQVMVPGQGSYEQYF. CDR3 sequence (DNA): TGCGCCAGCAGCCAAGTAATGGTTCCGGGACAGGGTTCCTACGAGCAGTACTTC.

The chain links TRBV7-8 to TRBJ2-5; 8 bases are a match to TRBD2. The CDR3 is 15 residues long. Germline V gene data show CDR1 as SGHVS and CDR2 as FQNEAQ. J was trimmed by 0 bases and V by 7 bases; bases with no gene match: 7. The CDR3 is CASTERGTNQETQYF. The CDR3 DNA is TGTGCCAGCACCGAGCGGGGGACCAACCAAGAGACCCAGTACTTC.

The chain is built from TRBV4-1 and TRBJ2-6; 9 bases are shared with TRBD1. CDR1 is MGHRA, CDR2 YSYEKL, per germline. This CDR3 is 19 amino acids long. With 0 bases clipped from V and 2 bases from J, the junction kept 8 bases outside the gene matches. Here the CDR3 DNA reads TGCGCCAGCAGCCAAGACCGGGACAGGGCATCAGCTGGGGCCAACGTCCTGACTTTC. Protein sequence: CASSQDRDRASAGANVLTF.

This clonotype has just a few counts. The V gene is TRBV4-1, the J gene TRBJ2-1, with 9 bases fitting TRBD1. The V gene end was trimmed by 2 bases and the J gene end by 2 bases; junction bases not matched to a gene: 4. The CDR3 spans 16 residues. Germline lookup yields CDR1 MGHRA and CDR2 YSYEKL. DNA of the CDR3: TGCGCCAGCAGCCAAATGGGACAGGGACCCTACAATGAGCAGTTCTTC. This translates into CASSQMGQGPYNEQFF.

This chain joins TRBV5-1 and TRBJ1-1, with D possibly being TRBD1 (5 bases). Germline CDR1 and CDR2: SGHRS and YFSETQ. V lost 2 bases to trimming and J lost 0 bases, with 14 bases between them. The CDR3 has 16 amino acids. The CDR3, as DNA: TGCGCCAGCAGCTTATCCGGGACGGTAATGAACACTGAAGCTTTCTTT. It is translated as CASSLSGTVMNTEAFF.

This clonotype appeared a few times. J is TRBJ2-6 and V is TRBV27, with D possibly being TRBD2 (6 bases). This CDR3 comprises 15 residues. The germline V and J ends were trimmed by 2 bases and 4 bases, with 9 bases remaining between them. Germline-derived CDR1 and CDR2 are MNHEY and SMNVEV (reference sequence). The DNA of the CDR3 is TGTGCCAGCAGTTTAGGGAGGCCCGGGGCCAACGTCCTGACTTTC. Protein: CASSLGRPGANVLTF.

This clonotype was counted only a few times. This chain joins TRBV7-9 and TRBJ1-2; D is possibly TRBD1 (5 bases). Germline assignment: CDR1 SEHNR and CDR2 FQNEAQ (reference sequence). V lost 5 bases to trimming and J lost 4 bases, with 14 bases between them. The CDR3 runs to 14 residues. The CDR3 protein is CASSPGTSSYGYTF. CDR3 DNA sequence: TGTGCCAGCAGCCCTGGGACGTCGAGCTATGGCTACACCTTC.

The rearrangement joins TRBV24-1 to TRBJ2-5; D not certain. The CDR3 loop spans 14 amino acids. Trimming removed 5 bases at V and 5 bases at J, with 14 bases between. Germline CDR1 reads KGHDR; CDR2 reads SFDVKD. The CDR3, as DNA: TGTGCCACCAGTGGGGCCCCTGACGGGGAGACCCAGTACTTC. It specifies CATSGAPDGETQYF.

The V call is TRBV5-1, the J call TRBJ2-7; 13 bases align to TRBD2. Germline assignment: CDR1 SGHRS and CDR2 YFSETQ. CDR3 length: 18 residues. V was pared by 0 bases and J by 6 bases, with 12 bases of the junction left unmatched. The CDR3 nucleotides read TGCGCCAGCAGCTTGGAGGTACTAGCGGGAGGGCCCGGGGCCGAGCAGTACTTC. It codes for CASSLEVLAGGPGAEQYF.

The chain employs TRBV7-9 and TRBJ2-5, with a tentative D call TRBD1 (6 bases). V gave up 0 bases and J gave up 4 bases, with 12 bases separating them. This CDR3 has 15 amino acids. Germline assignment: CDR1 SEHNR and CDR2 FQNEAQ (reference sequence). The CDR3 reads CASSLAPQGLETQYF. CDR3 in DNA: TGTGCCAGCAGCTTAGCACCACAGGGATTAGAGACCCAGTACTTC.

This clonotype showed up just once. J is TRBJ2-7 and V is TRBV7-8; D possibly uses TRBD1 or TRBD2 (5 bases each). V was trimmed by 6 bases and J by 6 bases, leaving 21 bases between them. The CDR3 length is 15 residues. CDR1 is SGHVS and CDR2 is FQNEAQ in the germline V gene. The CDR3 here is CASRSRDAGPLEQYF. DNA for the CDR3: TGTGCCAGCAGGTCCCGGGACGCGGGCCCCCTCGAGCAGTACTTC.

The rearrangement joins TRBV27 to TRBJ1-1; 10 nucleotides match TRBD1. After removal of 5 bases from V and 5 bases from J, the junction contained 8 bases not matched to a gene. CDR1 is MNHEY and CDR2 is SMNVEV in the germline V gene (reference sequence). The CDR3 consists of 15 residues. In DNA, the CDR3 is TGTGCCAGCAGTCTTTCCGGGACAGGGGTGACTGAAGCTTTCTTT. Its protein is CASSLSGTGVTEAFF.

This chain links TRBV4-2 with TRBJ2-2; D is unclear. V lost 0 bases and J 1 base, leaving 12 bases between the germline ends. There are 17 residues in the CDR3. Germline CDR1 is LGHNA and CDR2 is YNFKEQ. This chain's CDR3 is CASSQDAPILNTGELFF. The CDR3, as DNA: TGTGCCAGCAGCCAAGACGCACCGATATTGAACACCGGGGAGCTGTTTTTT.

The chain carries TRBV12-3 or TRBV12-4 and TRBJ2-1; D unclear. This CDR3 comprises 16 residues. Trimming removed 4 bases at V and 2 bases at J, with 15 bases between. The CDR3 bases are TGTGCCAGCAGTTCAGGAGAGGTTTCCCCCTACAATGAGCAGTTCTTC. It is translated as CASSSGEVSPYNEQFF.

A few counts support this clonotype. The rearrangement uses TRBV29-1 and TRBJ1-2; no reliable D call. The V end was cut by 6 bases, the J end by 5 bases, with 16 bases between. The CDR3 has 13 residues. Germline CDR1 SQVTM, CDR2 ANQGSEA. CDR3 bases: TGCAGCGTAGAGGGCAGGTCGCGGTATGGCTACACCTTC. Its translation: CSVEGRSRYGYTF.

The CDR3 DNA follows: TGTGCCAGCAGCTTGACCGGGACAGGGGAAGCTTTCTTT. As protein: CASSLTGTGEAFF. V is TRBV7-3 and J is TRBJ1-1; 9 positions match TRBD1. Losses at the gene ends were 3 bases for V and 8 bases for J; bases not matched to a gene: 4. Per the germline V gene, CDR1 is SGHTA and CDR2 is FQGTGA. The CDR3 is 13 residues long.

This clonotype has just a few counts. It may be a read error: a sequence one base away is much more abundant. The rearrangement uses TRBV12-3 or TRBV12-4 and TRBJ2-2, with D possibly being TRBD1 (6 bases). The CDR3 totals 14 residues. V lost 3 bases to trimming and J lost 3 bases, with 8 bases between them. The chain's CDR3 is CASSFEGDTGELFF. The CDR3 nucleotides are TGTGCCAGCAGTTTTGAGGGGGACACCGGGGAGCTGTTTTTT.

The rearrangement uses TRBV4-1 and TRBJ2-1, with no clear D. CDR1 MGHRA and CDR2 YSYEKL come from the germline V gene. The CDR3 runs 16 residues. V was pared by 0 bases and J by 4 bases, with 13 bases between. CDR3 coding DNA: TGCGCCAGCAGCCAAGATCCAGAAGGGTCATACAATGAGCAGTTCTTC. This sequence encodes CASSQDPEGSYNEQFF.

This clonotype was counted many times. The J gene is TRBJ2-2, the V gene TRBV9; D may be TRBD2 (7 bases). CDR3 length equals 16 residues. V lost 7 bases and J lost 6, with 22 bases in between. Germline loops: CDR1 SGDLS, CDR2 YYNGEE. Written as DNA, the CDR3 is TGTGCCAGCGGAGGGGCGGGGGCCACTGTCGCCGGGGAGCTGTTTTTT. Its protein is CASGGAGATVAGELFF.

This clonotype was detected only a few times. The V and J genes are TRBV7-2 and TRBJ2-3, with D perhaps matching TRBD1 or TRBD2 (5 bases each). V was clipped by 3 bases and J by 2 bases, with 12 bases between them. Germline loops: CDR1 SGHTA, CDR2 FQGNSA. This CDR3 has 15 amino acids. CDR3 in DNA: TGTGCCAGCAGCTTGAGGGACGACCACACAGATACGCAGTATTTT. It specifies CASSLRDDHTDTQYF.

This clonotype was detected only a few times. V gene TRBV29-1 combines with J gene TRBJ1-1; weak D call: TRBD1 (6 bases). The CDR3 covers 12 residues. The germline V and J ends were trimmed by 3 bases and 3 bases, with 8 bases remaining between them. Looked up from germline, CDR1 is SQVTM and CDR2 is ANQGSEA. DNA of the CDR3: TGCAGCGTTGATCCAGGGGACACTGAAGCTTTCTTT. Amino acid sequence: CSVDPGDTEAFF.

V is TRBV5-1 and J is TRBJ2-7; D is perhaps TRBD2 (6 bases). Germline assignment: CDR1 SGHRS and CDR2 YFSETQ. The CDR3 runs 14 residues. The germline V and J ends were trimmed by 0 bases and 3 bases, with 10 bases remaining between them. The CDR3 spells CASSLDPGGYEQYF. The CDR3 DNA follows: TGCGCCAGCAGCTTGGATCCCGGGGGCTACGAGCAGTACTTC.

This clonotype was counted only a few times. This chain joins TRBV18 and TRBJ2-3; 11 bases align to TRBD2. Per germline, CDR1 KGHSH and CDR2 LQKENI. CDR3 length: 15 residues. V lost 5 bases and J lost 3; bases outside the gene matches: 4. The CDR3 DNA follows: TGTGCCAGCTCATCGGGACTAGCGGAAACAGATACGCAGTATTTT. Protein sequence: CASSSGLAETDTQYF. The entire variable domain, with the rest obtained from reference TRBV18 and TRBJ2-3, is as follows: NAGVMQNPRHLVRRRGQEARLRCSPMKGHSHVYWYRQLPEEGLKFMVYLQKENIIDESGMPKERFSAEFPKEGPSILRIQQVVRGDSAAYFCASSSGLAETDTQYFGPGTRLTVL.

The chain employs TRBV6-5 and TRBJ2-5; the D gene could be TRBD1 or TRBD2 (7 bases each). The ends were cut back, 5 bases at V and 2 bases at J, with 18 bases in the middle. The CDR3 consists of 16 residues. Germline V lookup: CDR1 MNHEY, CDR2 SVGAGI. In DNA, the CDR3 is TGTGCCAGCAGTCAGGGGGGGTCCGGGTTACAAGAGACCCAGTACTTC. It is translated as CASSQGGSGLQETQYF.